The present TCR beta chain was sequenced within a study of cytomegalovirus exposure and HLA in healthy donors. Study details: Earlier, roughly 180 million T cells were analyzed, and some 120 million unique TCR beta sequences were found among them.

This PCR relied on a set of 60 Vbeta primers and 13 Jbeta primers. Produced via immunoSEQ multiplex PCR; TCRdb's table is partial and in-frame only. The sample shows approximately 69,000 clones, approximately 74% of them seen only once. The CDR3 extends over 12 amino acids. V was pared by 9 bases and J by 6 bases, with 13 bases between. Germline V gene sequence: CDR1 MDHEN, CDR2 SYDVKM. The specimen was PBMCs. The receptor comes from a woman in her thirties in good health and CMV-seropositive. This sequence joins TRBV28 and TRBJ2-3; tentatively, D is TRBD2 (6 bases). The CDR3 DNA reads as TGTGCCAGTAAAAGTAGCGGTGATACGCAGTATTTT. Amino acids: CASKSSGDTQYF.